The present entry profiles one TCR beta chain with its context. What it binds is not known. The source of the sample is a study of cytomegalovirus exposure and HLA in healthy donors. Study observations and caveats: Cytomegalovirus-associated status was assigned to approximately 160 TCR beta chains.

This CDR3 is 15 amino acids long. The germline V gene encodes CDR1 SNHLY and CDR2 FYNNEI. The V gene lost 1 base and the J gene lost 2 bases, with 11 bases spanning the gap. The PCR used 60 Vbeta and 13 Jbeta primers. Data came from immunoSEQ multiplex PCR; TCRdb stores just in-frame clones and leaves some out. The sample has about 67,000 clones, roughly two thirds seen once; the top ten hold under 2.5%. Material: PBMCs. V is TRBV2 and J is TRBJ1-2; possibly TRBD1 for D (6 bases). The origin of this receptor is a woman aged 25 to 39 in good health and CMV-seronegative. CDR3 amino acids: CASSEDRAPNYGYTF. Here the CDR3 DNA reads TGTGCCAGCAGTGAAGACAGGGCCCCCAACTATGGCTACACCTTC. Filled out from reference TRBV2 and TRBJ1-2, the complete variable domain reads EPEVTQTPSHQVTQMGQEVILRCVPISNHLYFYWYRQILGQKVEFLVSFYNNEISEKSEIFDDQFSVERPDGSNFTLKIRSTKLEDSAMYFCASSEDRAPNYGYTFGSGTRLTVV.